Sequencing of this TCR beta chain was carried out in a study of blood T cells in healthy people across ages. For the second PCR, which ran for about 7 to 12 cycles, a sample-barcoded 5' primer and a J-beta primer mix were used. A 12-random-nucleotide template-switch adaptor tagged each cDNA molecule. TCRdb re-analysed the 5' RACE reads in MiXCR, keeping a single row per CDR3 protein. The table includes about 930,000 distinct CDR3 sequences, roughly 28% detected once. This clonotype was observed a few times. Its antigen is not known. The V and J ends lost 6 bases and 3 bases, in that order; junction bases with no gene match: 9. The CDR3 covers 16 residues. Whole-study findings and limits: Estimates drawn from one million T cells were deemed to understate diversity.

These sequences were also reported in another study, on T cells of mothers and their children.

The receptor's source is a woman in her 40s in good health. What was sequenced was blood. The V call is TRBV12-3 or TRBV12-4, the J call TRBJ2-3; 10 positions agree with TRBD1. The CDR3 DNA reads TGTGCCAGCAGCCAGGACAGGGGGTATGGTACAGATACGCAGTATTTT. Protein: CASSQDRGYGTDTQYF.